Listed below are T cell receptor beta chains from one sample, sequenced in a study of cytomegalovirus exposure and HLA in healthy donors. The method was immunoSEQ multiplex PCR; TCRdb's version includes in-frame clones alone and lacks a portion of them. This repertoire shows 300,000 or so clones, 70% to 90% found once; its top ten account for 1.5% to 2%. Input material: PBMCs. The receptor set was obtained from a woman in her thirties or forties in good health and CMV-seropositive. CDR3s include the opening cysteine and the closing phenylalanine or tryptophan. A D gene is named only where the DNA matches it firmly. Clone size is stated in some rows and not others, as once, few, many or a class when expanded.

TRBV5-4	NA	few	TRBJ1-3	TGTGCCAGCAGCTTGGATCCAAGGAGCTCTGGAAACACCATATATTTT	CASSLDPRSSGNTIYF
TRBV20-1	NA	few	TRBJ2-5	TGCAGTGCTACCCCACAAGAGACCCAGTACTTC	CSATPQETQYF
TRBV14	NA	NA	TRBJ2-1	TGTGCCAGCAGCCAAGTAGGGGATGAGCAGTTCTTC	CASSQVGDEQFF
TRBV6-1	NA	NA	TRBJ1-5	TGTGCCAGCAGTGACAGGGCGGGCAATCAGCCCCAGCATTTT	CASSDRAGNQPQHF
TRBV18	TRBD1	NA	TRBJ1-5	TGTGCCAGCTCACCGACACGGGACAGTAATCAGCCCCAGCATTTT	CASSPTRDSNQPQHF
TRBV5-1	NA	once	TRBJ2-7	TGCGCCAGCAGCTTGGCCTTGGGACTCTACCGCTCCTACGAGCAGTACTTC	CASSLALGLYRSYEQYF
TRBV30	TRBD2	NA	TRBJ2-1	TGTGCCTGGAGTCCCGGACTAGCTACGCCTCGAGAGCAGTTCTTC	CAWSPGLATPREQFF
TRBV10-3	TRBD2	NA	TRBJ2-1	TGTGCCATCAGTGAGTCGCGGTTCCAGCGGGAGACTTCCAATGAGCAGTTCTTC	CAISESRFQRETSNEQFF
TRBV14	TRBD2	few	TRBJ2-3	TGTGCCAGCAGCCAACAGACTAGCAGTACAGATACGCAGTATTTT	CASSQQTSSTDTQYF
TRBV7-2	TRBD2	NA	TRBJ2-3	TGTGCCAGCAGCTTAGCGCCTAGCGGGACAACAGATACGCAGTATTTT	CASSLAPSGTTDTQYF
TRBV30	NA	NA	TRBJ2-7	TGTGCCTGGAGTGAAGGGGGCTCCTACGAGCAGTACTTC	CAWSEGGSYEQYF
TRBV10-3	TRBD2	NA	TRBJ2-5	TGTGCCATCAGTGAGTCGGGGCCGGCTAGCGGACAAGAGACCCAGTACTTC	CAISESGPASGQETQYF
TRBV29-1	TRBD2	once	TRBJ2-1	TGCAGCGTTGACCGGCCTAGCGGTAGGGGCAATGAGCAGTTCTTC	CSVDRPSGRGNEQFF
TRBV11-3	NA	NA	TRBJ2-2	TGTGCCAGCAGCTTGAGCGCGTCCGGGGAGCTGTTTTTT	CASSLSASGELFF
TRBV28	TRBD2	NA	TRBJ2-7	TGTGCCAGCAGAGCGGGACTAGCGGGATCCTACGAGCAGTACTTC	CASRAGLAGSYEQYF
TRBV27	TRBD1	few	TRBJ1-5	TGTGCCAGCAGTCAGACAGCGAGACAGGGTCAGCCCCAGCATTTT	CASSQTARQGQPQHF
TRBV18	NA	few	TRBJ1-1	TGTGCCAGCTCAGGTAACAGCTTAACCATGAACACTGAAGCTTTCTTT	CASSGNSLTMNTEAFF
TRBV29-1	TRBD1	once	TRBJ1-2	TGCAGCGTGAATACAGGGGACTATGGCTACACCTTC	CSVNTGDYGYTF
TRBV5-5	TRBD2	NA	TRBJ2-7	TGTGCCAGCAGTATTAGCGGGGCGGGACGCGAGCAGTACTTC	CASSISGAGREQYF
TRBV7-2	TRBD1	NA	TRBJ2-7	TGTGCCAGCAGCTTGGGACAGGGGGTGAGGGAGCAGTACTTC	CASSLGQGVREQYF
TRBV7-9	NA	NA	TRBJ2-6	TGTGCCAGCAGCCCAGGCTCTGGGGCCAACGGCCTGACTTTC	CASSPGSGANGLTF
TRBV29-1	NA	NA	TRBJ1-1	TGCAGCGTTGGTGGGGAAAACAGGGTAGAAGCTTTCTTT	CSVGGENRVEAFF
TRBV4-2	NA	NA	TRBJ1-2	TGTGCCAGCAGTATACCGGGGGTGGCTGGCTACACCTTC	CASSIPGVAGYTF
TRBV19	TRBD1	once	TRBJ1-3	TGTGCCAGTAGCACGACAGGGACTGGAAACACCATATATTTT	CASSTTGTGNTIYF
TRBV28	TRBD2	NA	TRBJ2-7	TGTGCCAGCAGAGCGGGGGGAGGGCCGGTCCGATACTTC	CASRAGGGPVRYF
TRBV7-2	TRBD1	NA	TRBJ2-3	TGTGCCAGCAGCCTCGGACAGGGGAGCACAGATACGCAGTATTTT	CASSLGQGSTDTQYF
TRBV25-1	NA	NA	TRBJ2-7	TGTGCCAGCAGTGTTCTGGGTGAAGCGGGCGAGCAGTACTTC	CASSVLGEAGEQYF
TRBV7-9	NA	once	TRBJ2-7	TGTGCCAGCAGCTTGGGGAGTGGTTACGAGCAGTACTTC	CASSLGSGYEQYF
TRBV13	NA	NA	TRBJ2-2	TGTGCCAGCAGCTTATTAAGGGGTGAGCTGTTTTTT	CASSLLRGELFF
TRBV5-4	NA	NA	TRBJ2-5	TGTGCCAGCAGCTTGGCGCAAGAGACCCAGTACTTC	CASSLAQETQYF
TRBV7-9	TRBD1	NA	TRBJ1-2	TGTTCCAGCAGCTTGGGGACAGATTATAACTATGGCTACACCTTC	CSSSLGTDYNYGYTF
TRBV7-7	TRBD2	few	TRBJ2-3	TGTGCCAGCGCCACCGGGACTAGCGGGAGCCGGGATACGCAGTATTTT	CASATGTSGSRDTQYF
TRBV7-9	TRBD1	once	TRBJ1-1	TGTGCCAGCAACTTACAGGGGCTGGGCACTGAAGCTTTCTTT	CASNLQGLGTEAFF
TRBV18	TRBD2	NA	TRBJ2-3	TGTGCCAGCTCACGCTACGGGACTAGCGGCACAGATACGCAGTATTTT	CASSRYGTSGTDTQYF
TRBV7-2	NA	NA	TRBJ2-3	TGTGCCAGCAGCTTTCAGGGTCTGACCACAGATACGCAGTATTTT	CASSFQGLTTDTQYF
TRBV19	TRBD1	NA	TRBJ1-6	TGTGCCAGTAGTATAGATACGGACAGGGGTTTACCCCTCCACTTT	CASSIDTDRGLPLHF
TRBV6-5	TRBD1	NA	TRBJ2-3	TGTGCCAGCAGTTATCCCGGACAGGCTGGAACAGATACGCAGTATTTT	CASSYPGQAGTDTQYF
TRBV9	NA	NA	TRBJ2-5	TGTGCCAGCAGCGTAGGAGAACTGAGTGTCGAGACCCAGTACTTC	CASSVGELSVETQYF
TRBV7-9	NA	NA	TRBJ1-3	TGTGCCAGCAGCACTCAACCCCCCTCTGGAAACACCATATATTTT	CASSTQPPSGNTIYF
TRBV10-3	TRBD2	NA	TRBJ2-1	TGTGCCATCAGGGGCGGGAGTTCCTACAATGAGCAGTTCTTC	CAIRGGSSYNEQFF
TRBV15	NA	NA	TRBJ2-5	TGTGCCACCAGCACGGGCAGGGACCAAGAGACCCAGTACTTC	CATSTGRDQETQYF
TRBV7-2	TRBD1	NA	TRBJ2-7	TGTGCCAGCAGCTCCCAGGGACAGGGGATTACCGGGCCGTACTTC	CASSSQGQGITGPYF
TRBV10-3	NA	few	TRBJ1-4	TGTGCCATCAGTGAGGCGAACCCGGGAGCGCCTTTTTTT	CAISEANPGAPFF
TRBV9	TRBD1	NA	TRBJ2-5	TGTGCCAGCCCCCGAAGACAGGGGGATGAGACAACAGAGACCCAGTACTTC	CASPRRQGDETTETQYF
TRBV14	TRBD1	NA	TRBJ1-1	TGTGCCAGCAGCTCAGGGGGCGCCATATCGGCTTTCTTT	CASSSGGAISAFF